This T cell receptor beta chain appears in the sequencing data of a study of T cell responses to AZD1222 COVID-19 vaccine. A remark on this clone: Its specificity is not known.

The CDR3 length is 11 residues. V was clipped by 4 bases and J by 4 bases, with 4 bases between them. Germline lookup yields CDR1 SQVTM and CDR2 ANQGSEA. Study-level findings and limits: Two doses of AZD1222 preceded a rise in Spike-specific TCR breadth and depth.

Profiled with immunoSEQ multiplex PCR; TCRdb holds only in-frame clones, not every one. The table lists approximately 160,000 clones, just over 90% of them singletons. Specimen: peripheral blood, collected on day 0 of AZD1222 vaccination. The rearrangement joins TRBV29-1 to TRBJ2-2; no clear D. The source of this sequence is an adult in good health. The CDR3: CSVGFTGELFF. The CDR3 coding sequence is TGCAGCGTTGGATTCACCGGGGAGCTGTTTTTT.